This paragraph covers one T cell receptor (beta chain) sequence. These data belong to a study of OX40 agonist ivuxolimab in advanced cancers. Looked up from germline, CDR1 is GTSNPN and CDR2 is SVGIG (reference sequence). V lost 4 bases and J lost 5, with 11 bases in between. The length of the CDR3 is 12 residues. The assay was immunoSEQ multiplex PCR, and TCRdb's table has in-frame clones only and misses some. In the table there are fewer than 90,000 clones, 85% of which are singletons. The chain uses TRBV30 and TRBJ1-1; D is undetermined. The sample in question was CD4+ or CD8+ T cells sorted from blood, obtained in a trial of the OX40 agonist ivuxolimab. The receptor's source is an adult with an advanced solid tumor such as melanoma, head and neck, liver or kidney cancer. The CDR3 DNA reads as TGTGCCTGGAAGTTTTCACGGACTGAAGCTTTCTTT. Its protein product is CAWKFSRTEAFF.